Below, 26 T cell receptor beta chains from the same sample are listed, as sequenced in a study of beta chain features in type 1 diabetes. The investigators reverse transcribed all of the isolated RNA, so they sequenced expressed TCRB transcripts. The protocol was immunoSEQ multiplex PCR, while the TCRdb copy is restricted to in-frame clones and leaves out a portion. The repertoire holds under 950,000 clones, roughly a sixth seen once, with 0.023% in the top ten. Sequencing input: naive CD4+ T cells from blood. All receptors come from a woman between 18 and 29 years old in good health.

A few counts support this clone. The chain uses TRBV7-9 and TRBJ2-7, with TRBD1 matching over 7 bases. The trim removed 5 bases at V and 3 bases at J, leaving 4 bases unmatched. The CDR3 is 13 amino acids. Germline CDR1 SEHNR, CDR2 FQNEAQ (reference sequence). Written as DNA, the CDR3 is TGTGCCAGCAGCCTGGGACAGTTCTACGAGCAGTACTTC. Translating it yields CASSLGQFYEQYF. The full variable domain, its missing parts supplied by reference TRBV7-9 and TRBJ2-7, is DTGVSQNPRHKITKRGQNVTFRCDPISEHNRLYWYRQTLGQGPEFLTYFQNEAQLEKSRLLSDRFSAERPKGSFSTLEIQRTEQGDSAMYLCASSLGQFYEQYFGPGTRLTVT.

This sequence joins TRBV27 and TRBJ2-7, with 7 bases matching TRBD2. J was trimmed by 2 bases and V by 5 bases; bases with no gene match: 6. Germline V gives CDR1 MNHEY, CDR2 SMNVEV (reference sequence). This CDR3 has 14 amino acids. The chain's CDR3 is CASSRSGGAYEQYF. DNA of the CDR3: TGTGCCAGCAGTCGATCGGGGGGAGCCTACGAGCAGTACTTC.

This clone was seen more than once but under ten times. The chain combines TRBV7-9 with TRBJ2-5; no firm D call. TRBJ2-7 matches the DNA end more closely, so the J call is doubtful. The CDR3 length is 13 residues. Per germline, CDR1 SEHNR and CDR2 FQNEAQ (reference sequence). Here the CDR3 reads CASSLVGGYEQYF. Written as DNA, the CDR3 is TGTGCCAGCAGCTTAGTGGGCGGCTACGAGCAGTACTTC.

The rearrangement joins TRBV7-9 to TRBJ2-5; weak D call: TRBD1 (5 bases). This CDR3 is 14 amino acids long. With 6 bases removed from V and 2 bases from J, the gap between germline ends came to 13 bases. The V gene's germline CDR1 is SEHNR and CDR2 FQNEAQ (reference sequence). The DNA of the CDR3 is TGTGCCAGCAGTAGGGCAGGGATTCAAGAGACCCAGTACTTC. This sequence encodes CASSRAGIQETQYF.

The V and J genes are TRBV7-2 and TRBJ1-3; weak D call: TRBD1 (6 bases). Germline assignment: CDR1 SGHTA and CDR2 FQGNSA. Trimming took 1 base from V and 4 from J, leaving 11 bases between them. The CDR3 runs to 15 residues. CDR3 protein: CASSLVWTVGNTIYF. CDR3 in DNA: TGTGCCAGCAGCTTAGTTTGGACAGTCGGAAACACCATATATTTT.

This clone was observed a few times. The rearrangement links TRBV7-2 to TRBJ2-3; D possibly matches TRBD1 or TRBD2 (6 bases each). This CDR3 is built from 18 residues. V lost 8 bases and J lost 0, with 24 bases in between. Germline-derived CDR1 and CDR2 are SGHTA and FQGNSA. The CDR3 loop is CASASLSGGRTSTDTQYF. CDR3 nucleotide sequence: TGTGCCAGCGCGAGTTTGTCCGGGGGCCGTACTAGCACAGATACGCAGTATTTT.

This clone showed up just a few times. The chain links TRBV4-3 to TRBJ2-3; D perhaps matches TRBD2 (6 bases). The ends were cut back, 3 bases at V and 2 bases at J, with 18 bases in the middle. This CDR3 contains 17 residues. Per the germline V gene, CDR1 is LGHNA and CDR2 is YSLEER. The CDR3 DNA sequence: TGCGCCAGCAGCCACCGCACCGGGGGTCTATACACAGATACGCAGTATTTT. It encodes CASSHRTGGLYTDTQYF.

The J gene is TRBJ2-7, the V gene TRBV28; D call uncertain. Germline V gene lookup returns CDR1 MDHEN and CDR2 SYDVKM. V was cut by 2 bases and J by 0 bases, with 8 bases left in between. This CDR3 has 14 amino acids. CDR3 sequence reads: CASSLVQASYEQYF. The CDR3, as DNA: TGTGCCAGCAGTTTAGTACAAGCCTCCTACGAGCAGTACTTC. Full variable domain (rest looked up from reference TRBV28 and TRBJ2-7): DVKVTQSSRYLVKRTGEKVFLECVQDMDHENMFWYRQDPGLGLRLIYFSYDVKMKEKGDIPEGYSVSREKKERFSLILESASTNQTSMYLCASSLVQASYEQYFGPGTRLTVT.

This clone was counted between two and nine times. Different DNA sequences within this sample yield the same CDR3. The chain carries TRBV6-5 and TRBJ2-1; D is perhaps TRBD2 (6 bases). Trimming took 2 bases from V and 4 from J, leaving 12 bases between them. The germline V gene encodes CDR1 MNHEY and CDR2 SVGAGI. CDR3 size: 15 residues. The CDR3 loop is CASSYRGSGYNEQFF. CDR3 in DNA: TGTGCCAGCAGTTACCGGGGTAGCGGTTACAATGAGCAGTTCTTC.

As DNA, the CDR3 is TGTGCCAGCAGCTTATACGGCGAGAGCTACAATGAGCAGTTCTTC. Residues: CASSLYGESYNEQFF. The chain is built from TRBV7-3 and TRBJ2-1; D unresolved. The CDR3 extends over 15 amino acids. From germline, CDR1 is SGHTA and CDR2 FQGTGA. The germline V and J ends were trimmed by 2 bases and 3 bases, with 11 bases remaining between them.

The chain recombines TRBV11-2 with TRBJ2-3; D not certain. The CDR3 totals 12 residues. Germline values: CDR1 SGHAT, CDR2 FQNNGV. V lost 2 bases and J lost 6, with 6 bases in between. CDR3 in amino acids: CASSLRRDTQYF. The CDR3 region has the DNA TGTGCCAGCAGCTTAAGACGGGATACGCAGTATTTT.

V usage is TRBV10-3 and J usage is TRBJ2-1, with 8 positions matching TRBD2. The junction had 13 bases not matched to a gene; V was cut back by 6 bases and J by 3 bases. Germline V gene lookup returns CDR1 ENHRY and CDR2 SYGVKD. The CDR3 extends over 17 amino acids. The CDR3 coding sequence is TGTGCCATCAGCCCGCTGAAGGGGACTAGTCTCTACAATGAGCAGTTCTTC. Translated, it gives CAISPLKGTSLYNEQFF.

The chain carries TRBV5-1 and TRBJ2-1; 16 bases are shared with TRBD2. Germline V gene sequence: CDR1 SGHRS, CDR2 YFSETQ. The trim removed 4 bases at V and 4 bases at J, leaving 5 bases unmatched. The CDR3 runs 17 residues. CDR3 sequence reads: CASSLGLAGGLYNEQFF. CDR3 bases: TGCGCCAGCAGCCTGGGACTAGCGGGAGGGTTATACAATGAGCAGTTCTTC.

The chain links TRBV5-8 to TRBJ2-2, with TRBD2 as a possible D gene (5 bases). Germline V gene lookup returns CDR1 SGHTS and CDR2 YDEGEE. CDR3 length equals 15 residues. Trimming shortened V by 1 base and J by 2 bases, and 9 bases separated the two germline ends. Here the CDR3 reads CASSLRGNNTGELFF. The CDR3 DNA follows: TGTGCCAGCAGCTTGCGAGGGAATAACACCGGGGAGCTGTTTTTT. The variable domain in full, with the rest retrieved from reference TRBV5-8 and TRBJ2-2, is EAGVTQSPTHLIKTRGQQATLRCSPISGHTSVYWYQQALGLGLQFLLWYDEGEERNRGNFPPRFSGRQFPNYSSELNVNALELEDSALYLCASSLRGNNTGELFFGEGSRLTVL.

In its sample, this clone was seen many times. Other nucleotide sequences in the sample specify the same CDR3. This rearrangement joins TRBV10-3 to TRBJ2-1; 10 bases agree with TRBD2. The CDR3 runs 13 residues. In germline, CDR1 is ENHRY, CDR2 SYGVKD. The J segment lost 6 bases and the V segment lost 4 bases, leaving 0 bases of the junction unmatched. Here the CDR3 DNA reads TGTGCCATCAGTGGACTAGCGGGCAATGAGCAGTTCTTC. Protein product: CAISGLAGNEQFF.

The chain is built from TRBV5-1 and TRBJ2-4; 14 bases are shared with TRBD2. The CDR3 runs 17 residues. Germline CDR1 SGHRS, CDR2 YFSETQ. Trimming cost V 4 bases and J 9 bases; bases outside gene matches: 12. Here the CDR3 reads CASSVTSGRVSPSIQYF. CDR3 bases: TGCGCCAGCAGCGTGACTAGCGGGAGGGTGTCTCCAAGCATTCAGTACTTC.

The V gene is TRBV19, the J gene TRBJ2-1; D may correspond to TRBD1 or TRBD2 (5 bases each). Trimming removed 5 bases at V and 2 bases at J, with 13 bases between. Germline lookup yields CDR1 LNHDA and CDR2 SQIVND (reference sequence). This CDR3 comprises 15 residues. CDR3 residues: CASSYGGAPYNEQFF. CDR3 nucleotides: TGTGCCAGTAGTTATGGGGGAGCACCCTACAATGAGCAGTTCTTC.

The chain has TRBV4-2 and TRBJ1-2, with D hard to call. Trimming shortened V by 3 bases and J by 2 bases, and 13 bases separated the two germline ends. CDR1 and CDR2 (germline): LGHNA, YNFKEQ. CDR3 length: 15 amino acids. The CDR3 sequence is CASSQPEKTNYGYTF. The CDR3 coding sequence is TGTGCCAGCAGCCAGCCTGAAAAAACCAACTATGGCTACACCTTC.

As regards this clone: This same CDR3 is encoded by further DNA sequences in the sample. The chain links TRBV20-1 to TRBJ2-1; D gene unclear. The CDR3 has 11 amino acids. The germline gives CDR1 DFQATT, CDR2 SNEGSKA (reference sequence). The ends were cut back, 3 bases at V and 3 bases at J, with 3 bases in the middle. The CDR3 sequence: CSARDYNEQFF. The CDR3 coding sequence is TGCAGTGCTAGGGACTACAATGAGCAGTTCTTC.

The genes are TRBV7-9 and TRBJ2-2; the match to TRBD1 covers 8 bases. The CDR3 runs 16 residues. J gave up 5 bases and V 1 base, and 6 bases lay outside the gene matches. Germline values: CDR1 SEHNR, CDR2 FQNEAQ (reference sequence). The CDR3 bases are TGTGCCAGCAGCTTAGGAAGGACAGGGCGGACCGGGGAGCTGTTTTTT. Protein product: CASSLGRTGRTGELFF.

This chain joins TRBV7-9 and TRBJ1-2; D gene uncertain. V dropped 4 bases and J dropped 0 bases, with 12 bases sitting between them. There are 15 residues in the CDR3. Germline CDR1 and CDR2: SEHNR and FQNEAQ (reference sequence). CDR3 sequence (DNA): TGTGCCAGCAGCTCTAATCTGGAAACTAACTATGGCTACACCTTC. This sequence encodes CASSSNLETNYGYTF.

This chain connects TRBV27 to TRBJ1-4, with D hard to call. The CDR3 is made up of 12 amino acids. Germline V gene lookup returns CDR1 MNHEY and CDR2 SMNVEV (reference sequence). Trimming shortened V by 6 bases and J by 0 bases, and 2 bases separated the two germline ends. CDR3 amino acids: CASRATNEKLFF. CDR3 coding DNA: TGTGCCAGCAGAGCAACTAATGAAAAACTGTTTTTT.

The V call is TRBV28, the J call TRBJ1-2, with a weak D call TRBD1 (5 bases). The CDR3 runs to 13 residues. The germline CDR1 and CDR2 sequences are MDHEN and SYDVKM. The V end lost 9 bases, the J end lost 4 bases, and 15 bases lay between the germline ends. CDR3 DNA sequence: TGTGCCAGTAGATCAGGGTTGGGCTATGGCTACACCTTC. Its protein is CASRSGLGYGYTF.

This clone showed up just a few times. This chain connects TRBV25-1 to TRBJ1-3; D not certain. Germline loops: CDR1 MGHDK, CDR2 SYGVNS. The ends were cut back, 6 bases at V and 1 base at J, with 13 bases in the middle. The CDR3 sequence is 15 residues long. In DNA, the CDR3 is TGTGCCAGCAGAGGCGGAGCTGGATCTGGAAACACCATATATTTT. Amino acid sequence: CASRGGAGSGNTIYF.

The V gene is TRBV7-9, the J gene TRBJ2-2, with D possibly being TRBD1 or TRBD2 (7 bases each). The CDR3 contains 14 residues. Germline-derived CDR1 and CDR2 are SEHNR and FQNEAQ (reference sequence). V lost 3 bases and J 5 bases, leaving 10 bases between the germline ends. DNA for the CDR3: TGTGCCAGCAGCTTCCAGGGGGGGACCGGGGAGCTGTTTTTT. It is translated as CASSFQGGTGELFF.

This clone was found a few times. The J gene is TRBJ2-7, the V gene TRBV2; TRBD2 matches at 8 bases. CDR1 is SNHLY, CDR2 FYNNEI, per germline. Losses at the gene ends were 8 bases for V and 4 bases for J; bases not matched to a gene: 10. The CDR3 sequence is 14 residues long. The CDR3 coding sequence is TGTGCCAGCTTGGCGGGAGGCTTTCGTTACGAGCAGTACTTC. This sequence encodes CASLAGGFRYEQYF.